The entry below describes one T cell receptor (beta chain). Clones were sequenced by immunoSEQ multiplex PCR, and TCRdb holds only the in-frame ones, with some missing. Of approximately 130,000 clones in the sample, around 88% were seen once. This specimen comes from a study of blood T cell repertoires in COVID-19. This CDR3 has 18 amino acids. With 1 base removed from V and 0 bases from J, the gap between germline ends came to 15 bases. CDR1 and CDR2 from the germline V gene are KGHDR and SFDVKD. The chain combines TRBV24-1 with TRBJ2-1; no firm D call. Sequencing was done on a sample of PBMCs or T cells enriched from blood (not recorded which). The receptor was derived from a woman between 45 and 65 years old who had recovered from COVID-19. The chain's CDR3 is CATSDFQALQSSYNEQFF. CDR3 nucleotide sequence: TGTGCCACCAGTGATTTCCAGGCGCTCCAAAGCTCCTACAATGAGCAGTTCTTC.